The TCR beta chain described here comes from a study of blood T cell repertoires in COVID-19. About the research overall: Both acute and convalescent COVID-19 samples were obtained from the United States, Italy and Spain.

Produced via immunoSEQ multiplex PCR; TCRdb's table is partial and in-frame only. The sample has about 92,000 clones, around 85% seen once. CDR3 length: 12 residues. CDR1 and CDR2 (germline): SQVTM, ANQGSEA. V gave up 3 bases and J gave up 7 bases, with 10 bases separating them. The sequence derives from an elderly man with acute or convalescent COVID-19. This chain connects TRBV29-1 to TRBJ2-4; tentatively, D is TRBD2 (6 bases). Sequenced material: peripheral blood. The CDR3 DNA is TGCAGCGTTGAGCGGGCGGGGAACATTCAGTACTTC. Translating it yields CSVERAGNIQYF.